These 2 T cell receptor beta chains were sequenced from one sample in a study of OX40 agonist ivuxolimab in advanced cancers. Using immunoSEQ multiplex PCR, the repertoire was profiled, and TCRdb retains in-frame clones only, with some absent. Among around 100,000 clones listed, about 91% were seen once. The specimen comprised CD4+ or CD8+ T cells sorted from blood, sampled in a trial of the OX40 agonist ivuxolimab. Receptors were obtained from an adult with an advanced solid tumor such as melanoma, head and neck, liver or kidney cancer.

The chain employs TRBV11-2 and TRBJ1-1; D is possibly TRBD1 (5 bases). V gave up 1 base and J gave up 6 bases, with 18 bases separating them. The CDR3 is 16 amino acids. The germline V gene has CDR1 SGHAT and CDR2 FQNNGV. The chain's CDR3 is CASSLGVGRRDSEAFF. The DNA of the CDR3 is TGTGCCAGCAGCTTAGGGGTCGGGAGGAGGGACTCTGAAGCTTTCTTT. Full variable domain (remainder filled in from reference TRBV11-2 and TRBJ1-1): EAGVAQSPRYKIIEKRQSVAFWCNPISGHATLYWYQQILGQGPKLLIQFQNNGVVDDSQLPKDRFSAERLKGVDSTLKIQPAKLEDSAVYLCASSLGVGRRDSEAFFGQGTRLTVV.

The J gene is TRBJ2-7, the V gene TRBV7-2; D is possibly TRBD2 (5 bases). The germline V gene has CDR1 SGHTA and CDR2 FQGNSA. Between the trimmed V and J ends, which lost 2 bases and 5 bases, there was a span of 22 bases. The CDR3 sequence is 17 residues long. CDR3 sequence reads: CASSLIGVAGRRDEQYF. Here the CDR3 DNA reads TGTGCCAGCAGCTTAATCGGGGTGGCCGGACGAAGAGACGAGCAGTACTTC.